The TCR beta chain described here comes from a study of shared clonotypes between healthy human individuals. Study at large: With ages of 18 to 49, the donors were two women and a few men. Study observations and caveats: Compared with memory subsets, naive subsets generally had larger estimated richness. It was only blood that was sampled, and tissue repertoires likely differ. Rarefaction exposed incomplete sorted-subset sequencing despite large depth.

This clone was recorded once. Its antigen remains unidentified. The same CDR3 can be traced to other DNA sequences in this sample. Libraries were prepared by immunoSEQ multiplex PCR; TCRdb keeps only in-frame clonotypes and omits some of them. The table records about 2 million clones, just under 95% of them present only once. CD8 cells classed as naive were CD45RO-negative and positively selected for CCR7, excluding terminally differentiated effector memory CD45RA+ cells. Trimming removed 0 bases from V and 2 bases from J, with 11 bases in between. The CDR3 covers 15 residues. Germline values: CDR1 SGHRS, CDR2 YFSETQ.

The sequencing sample was made of naive CD8+ T cells sorted from blood. This receptor was taken from a man between 18 and 29 years old in good health. The chain recombines TRBV5-1 with TRBJ2-5, with D possibly TRBD1 on 5 matching bases. The CDR3 reads CASSLVVQGQETQYF. The CDR3 region has the DNA TGCGCCAGCAGCTTGGTGGTGCAGGGTCAAGAGACCCAGTACTTC. The complete variable domain, with remaining parts taken from reference TRBV5-1 and TRBJ2-5, reads KAGVTQTPRYLIKTRGQQVTLSCSPISGHRSVSWYQQTPGQGLQFLFEYFSETQRNKGNFPGRFSGRQFSNSRSEMNVSTLELGDSALYLCASSLVVQGQETQYFGPGTRLLVL.